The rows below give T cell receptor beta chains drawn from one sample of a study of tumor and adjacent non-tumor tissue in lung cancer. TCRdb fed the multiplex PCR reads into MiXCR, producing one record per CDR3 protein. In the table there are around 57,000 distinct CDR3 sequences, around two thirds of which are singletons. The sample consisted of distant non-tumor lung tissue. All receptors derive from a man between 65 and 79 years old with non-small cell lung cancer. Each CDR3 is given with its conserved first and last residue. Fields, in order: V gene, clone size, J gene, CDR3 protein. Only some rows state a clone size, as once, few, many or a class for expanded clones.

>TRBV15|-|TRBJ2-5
CVTSRDNRETQYF
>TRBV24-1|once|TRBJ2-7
CATRDLGNEQYF
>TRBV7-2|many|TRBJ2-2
CASSLNWGGPGTGELFF
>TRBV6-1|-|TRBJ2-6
CASSAEDSSGANVVTF
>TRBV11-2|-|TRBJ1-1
CASRIRWTENTEAFF
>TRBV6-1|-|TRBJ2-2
CASSDSQGSDAGELLF
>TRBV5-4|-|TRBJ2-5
CASSLDQEHQETQYF
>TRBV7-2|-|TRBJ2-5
CASIKTGTGVETQYF
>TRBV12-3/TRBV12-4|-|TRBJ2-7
CANSPTYYKQCF
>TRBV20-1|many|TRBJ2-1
CSAGGHRNEQFF
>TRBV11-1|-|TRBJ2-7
CASCLDRGPDEQYF
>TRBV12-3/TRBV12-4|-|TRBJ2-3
CASSFRSDSTAIPDTQYF
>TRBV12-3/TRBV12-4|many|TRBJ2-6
CASSLMGFGANVLTF
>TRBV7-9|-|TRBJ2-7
CASSFPRGSGREQYF
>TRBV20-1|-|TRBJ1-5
CSASPAGGRSNQPQHF
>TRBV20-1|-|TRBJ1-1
CSASQGVGTEAFF
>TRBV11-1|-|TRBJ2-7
CASSLVRLVDFYEQYF
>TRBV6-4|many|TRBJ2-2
CASRTGDDGGELFF
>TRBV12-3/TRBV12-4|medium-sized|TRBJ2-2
CASSDHLGGADTGELFF
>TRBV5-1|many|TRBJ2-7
CASRLVKGTVIYEQYF
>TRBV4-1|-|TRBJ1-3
CASSQDPGTVNTVYF
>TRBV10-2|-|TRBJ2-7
CANSEGEVWEQCF
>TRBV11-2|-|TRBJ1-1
CASSKTLWGTEASF
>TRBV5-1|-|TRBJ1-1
CANSFSENTEAFF
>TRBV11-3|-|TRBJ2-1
CPSSLLGGVNNEQFF
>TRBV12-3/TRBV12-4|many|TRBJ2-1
CASSKLAGVYNEQFF
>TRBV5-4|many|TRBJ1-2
CASSRTGEAYGYTF
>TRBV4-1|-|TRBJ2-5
CASSHALYQETQYF
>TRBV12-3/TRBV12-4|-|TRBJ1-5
CVSSSSHSEQPQHF
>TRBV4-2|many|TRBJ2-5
CASSQSPQETQYF
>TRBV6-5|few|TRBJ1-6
CASIRTVPTQVPLHF
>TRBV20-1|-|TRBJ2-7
CSASGVQGRRGPYEQYF
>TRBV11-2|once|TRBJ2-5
CVSSFHRTGYQETQYF
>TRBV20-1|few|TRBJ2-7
CSAIARGNEQYF
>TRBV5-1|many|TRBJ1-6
CASSPEGTGTLHF
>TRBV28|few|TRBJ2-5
CASNPDRLEQETQYF
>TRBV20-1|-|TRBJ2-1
CSASPSGGRVIDEQSF
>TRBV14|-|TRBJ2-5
CTSSDGAQETQYF
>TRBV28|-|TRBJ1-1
CAITLERGITEAFF
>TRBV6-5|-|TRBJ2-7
CASSDRWQGSYEQYF
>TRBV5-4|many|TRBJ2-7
CASSPGRGRDEQYF
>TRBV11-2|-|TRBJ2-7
CASSLDVPSNEQYF